This T cell receptor (beta chain) comes out of a study of blood T cell repertoires in COVID-19. About the research overall: Acute and convalescent COVID-19 specimens originated in the United States, Italy and Spain.

Patients from Seattle were sampled longitudinally, starting during active infection. The CDR3 runs 17 residues. The germline V gene has CDR1 MGHRA and CDR2 YSYEKL. The V and J ends lost 7 bases and 1 base respectively, with 19 bases between them. Under the authors' procedure: Amplified reference gene primers provided the basis for estimating nucleated cell counts. The protocol was immunoSEQ multiplex PCR, while the TCRdb copy is restricted to in-frame clones and leaves out a portion. That table gives V, J and clone size, and the DNA gave D and trimming. The sample has around 100,000 clones, roughly nine tenths seen once.

The TCR comes from a woman between 50 and 59 years old with COVID-19, enrolled during active disease. The rearrangement joins TRBV4-1 to TRBJ2-2; D is possibly TRBD1 (5 bases). The material sequenced was peripheral blood. The CDR3 sequence: CASTRQSQGRNTGELFF. The CDR3 region has the DNA TGCGCCAGCACCAGACAAAGCCAGGGTCGGAACACCGGGGAGCTGTTTTTT.